This is a list of T cell receptor beta chains from one sample in a study of T cell changes during pregnancy in multiple sclerosis. Sequenced by immunoSEQ multiplex PCR; TCRdb stores in-frame clones only, minus some. The repertoire holds around 80,000 clones, with around 94% as singletons. Sequencing was performed on peripheral blood, taken in the second trimester of pregnancy. These receptors were obtained from a female donor in good health, enrolled as a control in a pregnancy study. The CDR3 runs from the conserved cysteine through the conserved F or W. The D gene is left open where the match is weak. Size values are once, few and many counts, or a class for expanded clones, and some rows have none.

V	J	size	D	CDR3	DNA
TRBV5-6	TRBJ2-7	NA	TRBD2	CASSLGTGLALYEQYF	TGTGCCAGCAGCTTGGGTACGGGACTAGCGTTATACGAGCAGTACTTC
TRBV7-6	TRBJ2-3	NA	TRBD2	CASSLRLAGPDTQYF	TGTGCCAGCAGCCTTCGACTAGCGGGCCCAGATACGCAGTATTTT
TRBV28	TRBJ1-2	NA	NA	CASSSQLGGIYGYTF	TGTGCCAGCAGTTCACAACTCGGGGGAATCTATGGCTACACCTTC
TRBV2	TRBJ1-2	once	NA	CASSERHGIFYGYTF	TGTGCCAGCAGTGAACGCCACGGGATTTTTTATGGCTACACCTTC
TRBV7-9	TRBJ1-1	NA	NA	CASTLGSRGAEAFF	TGTGCCAGCACCCTCGGCTCCCGGGGGGCTGAAGCTTTCTTT
TRBV23-1	TRBJ1-4	NA	NA	CASRRDGNEKLFF	TGCGCCAGCAGGCGGGATGGTAATGAAAAACTGTTTTTT
TRBV18	TRBJ1-1	NA	TRBD1	CASSIPGGTEAFF	TGTGCCAGCTCTATCCCAGGGGGCACTGAAGCTTTCTTT
TRBV6-1	TRBJ2-7	once	TRBD1	CASSAPGQKLYF	TGTGCCAGCAGTGCCCCGGGACAGAAGCTGTACTTC
TRBV6-1	TRBJ2-3	NA	TRBD2	CASTALAGGPDTQYF	TGTGCCAGCACTGCCCTAGCGGGAGGCCCAGATACGCAGTATTTT
TRBV27	TRBJ1-2	NA	NA	CASSQSGGYGSYGYTF	TGTGCCAGCAGTCAATCGGGTGGGTACGGATCATATGGCTACACCTTC
TRBV6-4	TRBJ2-2	NA	TRBD2	CASEREGGTGELFF	TGTGCCAGCGAGCGGGAGGGAGGCACCGGGGAGCTGTTTTTT
TRBV10-1	TRBJ1-5	NA	TRBD1	CASKKLRGDQPQHF	TGCGCCAGCAAAAAACTCAGGGGGGATCAGCCCCAGCATTTT
TRBV28	TRBJ2-7	NA	TRBD2	CASTRGGTDYEQYF	TGTGCCAGCACCCGGGGGGGGACGGACTACGAGCAGTACTTC
TRBV9	TRBJ2-3	NA	TRBD2	CASSVALAGTDTQYF	TGTGCCAGCAGCGTAGCACTAGCGGGCACAGATACGCAGTATTTT
TRBV5-4	TRBJ2-5	NA	TRBD1	CASSTRDRSGETQYF	TGTGCCAGCAGCACCCGGGACAGGAGCGGGGAGACCCAGTACTTC
TRBV29-1	TRBJ2-5	NA	TRBD2	CSVDGLAEAVDQETQYF	TGCAGCGTCGACGGACTAGCGGAGGCGGTTGATCAAGAGACCCAGTACTTC
TRBV28	TRBJ2-1	NA	TRBD2	CASTLAGVYNEQFF	TGTGCCAGCACCTTAGCGGGAGTCTACAATGAGCAGTTCTTC